Described below is a single T cell receptor (beta chain) sequence and its context. Its antigen remains unidentified. The data belong to a study of T cell repertoires in cytomegalovirus infection. The wider study: An indication of both CMV infection and matching HLA type came from public TCR beta signatures. Study-wide findings and caveats: CMV-specific TCR beta clonotypes restricted by HLA-C dominated the ex vivo response.

TCRdb analysed the reads with MiXCR anew, one entry per CDR3 protein. The table lists around 440,000 distinct CDR3 sequences, about 11% of them singletons. The clonotype originates from a human donor in good health (CMV status not recorded). Some clones in this sample may be carry-over from other donors' samples. The sequenced sample was PBMCs.

CDR3 protein: CASSWTRGDEQFF. The CDR3 DNA sequence: TGCGCCAGCAGCTGGACTAGGGGGGATGAGCAGTTCTTC. This sequence joins TRBV5-1 and TRBJ2-1, with D possibly matching TRBD2 (7 bases). The V and J ends lost 3 bases and 8 bases respectively, with 12 bases between them. The CDR3 totals 13 residues. The germline gives CDR1 SGHRS, CDR2 YFSETQ.